A single sample is the source of the 30 T cell receptor beta chains below, sequenced in a study of T-cell memory formation after mild COVID-19. TCRdb redid the calling of the 5' RACE reads with MiXCR, one entry per CDR3 protein. Found here are about 450,000 distinct CDR3 sequences, about 25% of them singletons; the top ten hold under 15%. The sample taken for sequencing was PBMCs or a T cell subset sorted from them (not recorded which). These receptors were obtained from an adult woman who had mild COVID-19 (a few samples of this study predate the infection). Cell type and time point are not known.

The CDR3, as DNA: TGTGCCAGCAGCTTATCCGGTAGCACTGAAGCTTTCTTT. It specifies CASSLSGSTEAFF. This chain uses TRBV11-3 with TRBJ1-1; unclear D gene. Trimming removed 2 bases at V and 4 bases at J, with 8 bases between. This CDR3 has 13 residues. The germline V gene has CDR1 SGHNT and CDR2 YENEEA.

This clonotype has a count of ten or more. V is TRBV12-3 or TRBV12-4 and J is TRBJ2-7; TRBD2 matches at 12 bases. This CDR3 is built from 16 residues. J gave up 5 bases and V 5 bases, and 10 bases lay outside the gene matches. The CDR3 bases are TGTGCCAGCAGTCCCTCCGTTGGACTAGCGGGACACGAGCAGTACTTC. Translating it yields CASSPSVGLAGHEQYF.

The V gene is TRBV20-1, the J gene TRBJ2-3; 11 nucleotides match TRBD2. J lost 1 base, V lost 6 bases, and 6 bases had no gene match. This CDR3 is 15 amino acids long. Germline CDR1 reads DFQATT; CDR2 reads SNEGSKA (reference sequence). The CDR3 DNA sequence: TGCAGTGCAGCGGGTAGCGGGAGGGGCACAGATACGCAGTATTTT. Encoded protein: CSAAGSGRGTDTQYF.

This clonotype has just one count. This chain connects TRBV6-5 to TRBJ1-1; the D gene is possibly TRBD1 (5 bases). Per germline, CDR1 MNHEY and CDR2 SVGAGI. The CDR3 extends over 17 amino acids. V was trimmed by 0 bases and J by 0 bases, leaving 14 bases between them. The CDR3 DNA reads TGTGCCAGCAGTTACTCGTTAGGGGCAGGCATGAACACTGAAGCTTTCTTT. Its translation is CASSYSLGAGMNTEAFF.

The chain couples TRBV7-3 to TRBJ2-2, with a tentative D call TRBD2 (5 bases). Deletions cut 2 bases from V and 5 bases from J, with 9 bases between. This CDR3 is built from 14 residues. The germline V gene encodes CDR1 SGHTA and CDR2 FQGTGA. CDR3 in DNA: TGTGCCAGCAGCTTATTTACGGGGACCGGGGAGCTGTTTTTT. Protein: CASSLFTGTGELFF.

The rearrangement links TRBV15 to TRBJ2-7; 7 bases fit TRBD2. CDR3 length equals 15 residues. Per the germline V gene, CDR1 is LNHNV and CDR2 is YYDKDF (reference sequence). The V gene end was trimmed by 1 base and the J gene end by 7 bases; junction bases not matched to a gene: 10. The CDR3 loop reads CATSRARGVEGEQYF. Here the CDR3 DNA reads TGTGCCACCAGCAGAGCCCGGGGGGTGGAGGGGGAGCAGTACTTC.

Only a few counts were recorded for this clonotype. The gene calls are TRBV18 and TRBJ2-7, with no clear D. The germline V gene encodes CDR1 KGHSH and CDR2 LQKENI. V gave up 2 bases and J gave up 5 bases, with 22 bases separating them. This CDR3 region has 17 residues. The DNA of the CDR3 is TGTGCCAGCTCACCAAGTAGGAATACACCGACCGCCCACGAGCAGTACTTC. This encodes CASSPSRNTPTAHEQYF.

This clonotype was counted a few times. V and J are TRBV14 and TRBJ2-4; D is perhaps TRBD2 (5 bases). This CDR3 spans 15 amino acids. V was trimmed by 1 base and J by 2 bases, leaving 9 bases between them. The germline gives CDR1 SGHDN, CDR2 FVKESK. CDR3 in amino acids: CASSQARGSKNIQYF. CDR3 sequence (DNA): TGTGCCAGCAGCCAAGCACGGGGTTCCAAAAACATTCAGTACTTC. Full variable domain (remainder filled in from reference TRBV14 and TRBJ2-4): EAGVTQFPSHSVIEKGQTVTLRCDPISGHDNLYWYRRVMGKEIKFLLHFVKESKQDESGMPNNRFLAERTGGTYSTLKVQPAELEDSGVYFCASSQARGSKNIQYFGAGTRLSVL.

The rearrangement uses TRBV24-1 and TRBJ1-2; D gene unclear. V was clipped by 5 bases and J by 4 bases, with 10 bases between them. The germline V gene has CDR1 KGHDR and CDR2 SFDVKD. The CDR3 spans 13 residues. This chain's CDR3 is CATSVGEGYGYTF. CDR3 sequence (DNA): TGTGCCACCAGTGTGGGCGAAGGCTATGGCTACACCTTC.

The chain links TRBV7-8 to TRBJ1-1; D is unresolved. This CDR3 has 13 amino acids. Germline assignment: CDR1 SGHVS and CDR2 FQNEAQ. V lost 7 bases to trimming and J lost 5 bases, with 14 bases between them. The CDR3 here is CASKKGRLTEAFF. CDR3 DNA: TGTGCCAGCAAGAAGGGAAGACTTACTGAAGCTTTCTTT.

The CDR3 bases are TGTGCCAGCAGGGCCGGACTAGCGGGGAATGAGCAGTTCTTC. Translation: CASRAGLAGNEQFF. The V and J genes are TRBV12-3 or TRBV12-4 and TRBJ2-1; TRBD2 aligns across 12 bases. The CDR3 spans 14 residues. V was pared by 6 bases and J by 7 bases, with 4 bases of the junction left unmatched.

To note about this clonotype: A single base separates this from a much larger clone, so it may be a read error. This sequence joins TRBV12-3 or TRBV12-4 and TRBJ2-1; 12 bases map to TRBD2. The CDR3 runs to 14 residues. J gave up 5 bases and V 4 bases, and 0 bases lay outside the gene matches. The CDR3 reads CASSWTSGNNEQFF. Written as DNA, the CDR3 is TGTGCCAGCAGTTGGACTAGCGGGAACAATGAGCAGTTCTTC.

The gene calls are TRBV5-1 and TRBJ1-4; 7 bases agree with TRBD1. Looked up from germline, CDR1 is SGHRS and CDR2 is YFSETQ. V was clipped by 3 bases and J by 8 bases; unmatched bases: 10. This CDR3 has 15 residues. The CDR3 coding sequence is TGCGCCAGCAGCTCTGCGACAGGGTCAAACGAAAAACTGTTTTTT. It encodes CASSSATGSNEKLFF. Drawing the rest from reference TRBV5-1 and TRBJ1-4, the complete variable domain is KAGVTQTPRYLIKTRGQQVTLSCSPISGHRSVSWYQQTPGQGLQFLFEYFSETQRNKGNFPGRFSGRQFSNSRSEMNVSTLELGDSALYLCASSSATGSNEKLFFGSGTQLSVL.

In this sample, this clonotype turned up a few times. This chain uses TRBV12-3 or TRBV12-4 with TRBJ2-5, with D perhaps TRBD1 (6 bases). The CDR3 length is 15 residues. V was trimmed by 4 bases and J by 1 base, leaving 13 bases between them. CDR3 coding DNA: TGTGCCAGCAGTTCCCGGGGCAGGGGCCAAGAGACCCAGTACTTC. Translation gives CASSSRGRGQETQYF.

This clonotype was counted a few times. The rearrangement links TRBV6-1 to TRBJ2-7; 9 nucleotides match TRBD1. Looked up from germline, CDR1 is MNHNS and CDR2 is SASEGT. The CDR3 has 16 amino acids. The trim removed 7 bases at V and 5 bases at J, leaving 15 bases unmatched. In DNA form, the CDR3 reads TGTGCCAGCACCGAAAAGGAACAGGGGGCTAATCACGAGCAGTACTTC. It specifies CASTEKEQGANHEQYF.

The chain uses TRBV18 and TRBJ1-1; TRBD1 is a possible D gene (5 bases). This CDR3 is 17 amino acids long. Trimming took off 2 bases at V and 6 bases at J, with 22 bases between the two ends. Germline V gene data show CDR1 as KGHSH and CDR2 as LQKENI. The CDR3 DNA reads TGTGCCAGCTCACCAGGGCTCCGGGACCCCAAGGCCGCTGAAGCTTTCTTT. Translating gives CASSPGLRDPKAAEAFF.

The J gene is TRBJ1-4, the V gene TRBV12-3 or TRBV12-4, with D uncertain. The V end was cut by 6 bases, the J end by 13 bases, with 21 bases between. The CDR3 loop spans 14 amino acids. The CDR3 DNA sequence: TGTGCCAGCAGCCTGGAAGGCGCCGCCCTAAGACTGTTTTTT. Protein sequence: CASSLEGAALRLFF.

The chain carries TRBV4-3 and TRBJ2-7, with 9 bases lining up with TRBD1. The CDR3 has 19 amino acids. The germline V gene has CDR1 LGHNA and CDR2 YSLEER. V was pared by 3 bases and J by 1 base, with 16 bases of the junction left unmatched. For the CDR3, the DNA is TGCGCCAGCAGCCAGGCTACGGGGATGGGACAGGGAGGGTCCTACGAGCAGTACTTC. This translates into CASSQATGMGQGGSYEQYF.

This clonotype was picked up a small number of times. This chain joins TRBV11-3 and TRBJ2-3; 7 bases fit TRBD1. Germline CDR1 and CDR2: SGHNT and YENEEA. J lost 6 bases, V lost 5 bases, and 17 bases had no gene match. The CDR3 has 17 amino acids. The CDR3, as DNA: TGTGCCAGCAGCCCAAGCCCGTCCGGGACAGAGTTGGATACGCAGTATTTT. Protein product: CASSPSPSGTELDTQYF.

This clonotype appeared a few times. The gene calls are TRBV5-6 and TRBJ2-7; 10 nucleotides line up with TRBD1. The CDR3 length is 15 residues. V was clipped by 4 bases and J by 2 bases; unmatched bases: 6. The germline V gene encodes CDR1 SGHDT and CDR2 YYEEEE. The CDR3 DNA reads TGTGCCAGCAGCGGCCTCGGACAGGGGGCCTACGAGCAGTACTTC. Translation gives CASSGLGQGAYEQYF.

This clonotype has only a few counts. The chain links TRBV12-3 or TRBV12-4 to TRBJ2-2, with TRBD2 matching 7 bases. The CDR3 contains 14 residues. V shed 7 bases, J shed 5 bases, and the junction held 7 bases outside the gene matches. The CDR3 spells CASNAGLHTGELFF. Here the CDR3 DNA reads TGTGCCAGCAACGCGGGACTACATACCGGGGAGCTGTTTTTT.

This clonotype was seen a handful of times. The genes are TRBV6-5 and TRBJ1-4, with D uncertain. The CDR3 spans 15 residues. Germline CDR1 and CDR2: MNHEY and SVGAGI. V was clipped by 5 bases and J by 0 bases, with 10 bases between them. CDR3 loop: CASSPGLATNEKLFF. DNA for the CDR3: TGTGCCAGCAGTCCGGGTCTCGCAACTAATGAAAAACTGTTTTTT.

The J gene is TRBJ1-1, the V gene TRBV12-3 or TRBV12-4; 7 bases line up with TRBD1. J lost 0 bases, V lost 5 bases, and 6 bases had no gene match. The CDR3 contains 15 residues. CDR3 DNA sequence: TGTGCCAGCAGTGATCCGGGACAGTTGAACACTGAAGCTTTCTTT. Protein: CASSDPGQLNTEAFF.

The V gene is TRBV5-6, the J gene TRBJ2-1; 12 bases agree with TRBD2. Germline CDR1 reads SGHDT; CDR2 reads YYEEEE. This CDR3 is 16 amino acids long. V was pared by 4 bases and J by 7 bases, with 9 bases of the junction left unmatched. In nucleotides, the CDR3 is TGTGCCAGCAGCCCAGGACTAGCGGGGAGGAGAAATGAGCAGTTCTTC. This encodes CASSPGLAGRRNEQFF. Supplemented by reference TRBV5-6 and TRBJ2-1, the full variable domain reads DAGVTQSPTHLIKTRGQQVTLRCSPKSGHDTVSWYQQALGQGPQFIFQYYEEEERQRGNFPDRFSGHQFPNYSSELNVNALLLGDSALYLCASSPGLAGRRNEQFFGPGTRLTVL.

The V call is TRBV12-3 or TRBV12-4, the J call TRBJ1-5, with 7 bases matching TRBD1. Trimming took 6 bases from V and 4 from J; bases not matched to a gene: 12. The CDR3 length is 16 residues. CDR3 DNA sequence: TGTGCCAGCAGCCAGCCCCTGTTACAGGGGAATCAGCCCCAGCATTTT. Translation: CASSQPLLQGNQPQHF.

This chain joins TRBV7-6 and TRBJ2-5, with D hard to call. Germline CDR1 and CDR2: SGHVS and FNYEAQ. CDR3 size: 11 residues. Deletions cut 5 bases from V and 9 bases from J, with 10 bases between. CDR3: CASSRTDAQYF. The CDR3 nucleotides are TGTGCCAGCAGCCGGACCGATGCCCAGTACTTC.

The rearrangement joins TRBV29-1 to TRBJ1-1; 8 bases agree with TRBD1. The length of the CDR3 is 13 residues. CDR1 and CDR2 from the germline V gene are SQVTM and ANQGSEA. The V and J ends lost 6 bases and 1 base, in that order; junction bases with no gene match: 4. CDR3 sequence reads: CSVGDRGNTEAFF. In DNA, the CDR3 is TGCAGCGTCGGTGACAGGGGGAACACTGAAGCTTTCTTT.

CDR3 in amino acids: CASSKRGSYNEQFF. The CDR3, as DNA: TGTGCCAGCAGCAAACGGGGGTCGTACAATGAGCAGTTCTTC. This chain joins TRBV7-3 and TRBJ2-1; the D gene is possibly TRBD2 (6 bases). V lost 5 bases, J lost 4 bases, and 12 bases lay in between. Germline V gives CDR1 SGHTA, CDR2 FQGTGA. The CDR3 is 14 residues long.

The rearrangement uses TRBV7-9 and TRBJ2-7; the match to TRBD2 covers 13 bases. From germline, CDR1 is SEHNR and CDR2 FQNEAQ (reference sequence). This CDR3 spans 16 amino acids. J lost 2 bases, V lost 5 bases, and 6 bases had no gene match. In DNA form, the CDR3 reads TGTGCCAGCAGCCCTGGACTAGCGGGAGTCACCTACGAGCAGTACTTC. This encodes CASSPGLAGVTYEQYF.

This clonotype turned up a few times. The chain carries TRBV4-3 and TRBJ2-1; possibly TRBD1 or TRBD2 for D (5 bases each). The CDR3 is 13 residues long. Deletions cut 0 bases from V and 10 bases from J, with 10 bases between. Looked up from germline, CDR1 is LGHNA and CDR2 is YSLEER. As DNA, the CDR3 is TGCGCCAGCAGCCAAGATCGGGGCGCCGAGCAGTTCTTC. Encoded protein: CASSQDRGAEQFF.